This entry lists 21 T cell receptor beta chains sequenced from one sample in a study of T cells in Graves' hyperthyroidism and ophthalmopathy. TCR beta CDR3 sequences were amplified from RNA transcripts. In the first-round RT-PCR of the TCR CDR3, the HTBI primer set was used. Each CDR3 protein is one row after TCRdb ran MiXCR on the multiplex PCR reads. The sample records some 400,000 distinct CDR3 sequences, roughly 13% being singletons. The sample taken for sequencing was blood. All receptors come from a woman in her fifties or sixties with Graves' hyperthyroidism.

This clonotype was recorded many times. This chain uses TRBV4-1 with TRBJ2-7; TRBD2 agrees at 8 bases. CDR3 length equals 16 residues. The J segment lost 4 bases and the V segment lost 0 bases, leaving 8 bases of the junction unmatched. Germline V lookup: CDR1 MGHRA, CDR2 YSYEKL. This CDR3 reads CASSQDVGRVLYEQYF. CDR3 coding DNA: TGCGCCAGCAGCCAAGATGTCGGGAGGGTCCTTTACGAGCAGTACTTC.

This clonotype appeared many times. The chain links TRBV11-2 to TRBJ2-5, with 8 bases identical to TRBD2. This CDR3 comprises 14 residues. Germline loops: CDR1 SGHAT, CDR2 FQNNGV. J lost 5 bases, V lost 1 base, and 3 bases had no gene match. CDR3: CASSLAGGPETQYF. DNA of the CDR3: TGTGCCAGCAGCTTAGCGGGAGGGCCGGAGACCCAGTACTTC.

V gene TRBV2 combines with J gene TRBJ2-5; tentatively, D is TRBD2 (6 bases). Trimming pared 8 bases from V and 4 bases from J, leaving 14 bases between. The CDR3 is made up of 13 amino acids. The germline V gene has CDR1 SNHLY and CDR2 FYNNEI. For the CDR3, the DNA is TGTGCCAGCGGGGGTAGGGGAGGAGAGACCCAGTACTTC. Translation gives CASGGRGGETQYF.

This clonotype was seen only a few times. The chain couples TRBV19 to TRBJ2-3, with 8 bases identical to TRBD1. The CDR3 sequence is 17 residues long. Germline assignment: CDR1 LNHDA and CDR2 SQIVND (reference sequence). V gave up 5 bases and J gave up 0 bases; unmatched junction bases: 10. CDR3 region: CASSFGQGRSSTDTQYF. The CDR3 DNA reads TGTGCCAGTAGTTTCGGACAGGGAAGGAGTAGCACAGATACGCAGTATTTT.

Comments on this clonotype: This sequence may be a read error, since a much larger clone differs from it by one base. The rearrangement joins TRBV12-3 or TRBV12-4 to TRBJ1-1; no definite D call. This CDR3 region has 16 residues. The CDR3 here is CASSPGPGRFDTGAFF. Written as DNA, the CDR3 is TGTGCCAGCAGTCCCGGACCAGGTAGATTCGACACTGGAGCTTTCTTT.

This clonotype showed up just a few times. V and J are TRBV3-1 and TRBJ1-4; TRBD1 might be the D (5 bases). The germline CDR1 and CDR2 sequences are LGHDT and YNNKEL (reference sequence). The CDR3 contains 15 residues. V gave up 5 bases and J gave up 5 bases, with 15 bases separating them. This chain's CDR3 is CASSSPDSTNEKLFF. The CDR3 DNA reads as TGTGCCAGCAGCTCCCCCGACAGTACAAATGAAAAACTGTTTTTT.

This chain links TRBV4-1 with TRBJ1-3, with 8 positions matching TRBD1. The V and J ends lost 4 bases and 2 bases, in that order; junction bases with no gene match: 7. Germline CDR1 and CDR2: MGHRA and YSYEKL. The CDR3 contains 16 residues. The CDR3 bases are TGCGCCAGCAGCCCTCCAGGACAGGGAGCTGGAAACACCATATATTTT. Translation gives CASSPPGQGAGNTIYF.

Many counts were recorded for this clonotype. V gene TRBV27 combines with J gene TRBJ2-7, with D possibly TRBD2 on 5 matching bases. The CDR3 sequence is 14 residues long. CDR1 and CDR2 from the germline V gene are MNHEY and SMNVEV (reference sequence). Trimming pared 8 bases from V and 5 bases from J, leaving 19 bases between. CDR3 DNA sequence: TGTGCCAGCGGCCTGAGGGCCCCCTCGGACGAGCAGTACTTC. It specifies CASGLRAPSDEQYF.

Turning to this clonotype: Because it lacks the conserved phenylalanine or tryptophan at the end, this CDR3 is likely a read error. V gene TRBV10-1 combines with J gene TRBJ1-1; D is ambiguous. The CDR3 has 14 amino acids. The germline CDR1 and CDR2 sequences are WNHNN and SYGVQD (reference sequence). Trimming removed 3 bases from V and 4 bases from J, with 12 bases in between. The CDR3 nucleotides are TGCGCCAGCAGTGAAAACCTCGAGGGCACTGAAGCTTTCCTT. Encoded protein: CASSENLEGTEAFL.

The rearrangement links TRBV5-1 to TRBJ2-2, with 8 positions matching TRBD1. Germline CDR1 SGHRS, CDR2 YFSETQ. The CDR3 loop spans 15 amino acids. V dropped 3 bases and J dropped 6; count of bases not matched to a gene: 7. CDR3 sequence: CASSSGTGYAGELFF. The CDR3 DNA follows: TGCGCCAGCAGCTCTGGGACAGGCTATGCCGGGGAGCTGTTTTTT.

The J gene is TRBJ1-2, the V gene TRBV19; D gene uncertain. CDR3 length: 13 residues. CDR1 and CDR2 from the germline V gene are LNHDA and SQIVND (reference sequence). Trimming pared 1 base from V and 6 bases from J, leaving 9 bases between. The CDR3 DNA sequence: TGTGCCAGTAGTATAGGCAGGACGGATGGCTACACCTTC. Translation gives CASSIGRTDGYTF.

The chain links TRBV5-1 to TRBJ2-1; 10 bases agree with TRBD1. Germline CDR1 is SGHRS and CDR2 is YFSETQ. Trimming at V came to 3 bases and at J to 15 bases, leaving 15 bases not matched to a gene. The CDR3 has 15 residues. The CDR3 DNA reads as TGCGCCAGCAGCTCAGGACAGGGGGTATGGAGGGGGCTGTTCTTC. Encoded protein: CASSSGQGVWRGLFF.

This clonotype was observed a few times. J is TRBJ1-6 and V is TRBV7-2; D not certain. The CDR3 contains 16 residues. Germline V gene data show CDR1 as SGHTA and CDR2 as FQGNSA. V shed 1 base and J shed 8 bases, with 15 bases lying between them. The CDR3 DNA is TGTGCCAGCAGCTTAGATATGGCGGCTCCCTATTCACCCCTCCACTTT. Translation: CASSLDMAAPYSPLHF.

Many counts were recorded for this clonotype. This sequence joins TRBV24-1 and TRBJ2-5, with TRBD2 matching over 9 bases. Germline V gene lookup returns CDR1 KGHDR and CDR2 SFDVKD. Germline trimming cut 3 bases from V and 5 bases from J; bases unmatched to any gene: 6. The CDR3 extends over 15 amino acids. This CDR3 is CATSDPASGAETQYF. CDR3 DNA sequence: TGTGCCACCAGTGATCCCGCTAGCGGGGCGGAGACCCAGTACTTC.

This clonotype was found many times. The J gene is TRBJ1-1, the V gene TRBV11-2; D unresolved. CDR3 length: 13 residues. V dropped 6 bases and J dropped 4 bases, with 12 bases sitting between them. Looked up from germline, CDR1 is SGHAT and CDR2 is FQNNGV. The CDR3, as DNA: TGTGCCAGCAGACCGCCTGTAGCCACTGAAGCTTTCTTT. Its translation is CASRPPVATEAFF.

This clonotype was counted at least ten times. The CDR3 DNA reads TGTGCCAGCAGTTTAGGCCTTGGGTTAAATCAGCCCCAGCATTTT. It codes for CASSLGLGLNQPQHF. V usage is TRBV28 and J usage is TRBJ1-5, with D unclear. The CDR3 covers 15 residues. In germline, CDR1 is MDHEN, CDR2 SYDVKM. V was shortened by 2 bases and J by 4 bases, with 12 bases between the two germline ends.

The genes are TRBV27 and TRBJ1-5; D is uncertain. Germline V gives CDR1 MNHEY, CDR2 SMNVEV (reference sequence). Trimming pared 2 bases from V and 1 base from J, leaving 6 bases between. The CDR3 covers 14 residues. CDR3 nucleotide sequence: TGTGCCAGCAGTTTACGGCGGAGCAATCAGCCCCAGCATTTT. Translation: CASSLRRSNQPQHF.

This clonotype has ten or more counts. The J gene is TRBJ2-3, the V gene TRBV20-1, with TRBD2 identical over 7 bases. The CDR3 has 12 amino acids. Germline CDR1 reads DFQATT; CDR2 reads SNEGSKA (reference sequence). The junction had 5 bases not matched to a gene; V was cut back by 8 bases and J by 3 bases. The CDR3 protein is CSLRERTDTQYF. For the CDR3, the DNA is TGCAGTCTGCGGGAGCGGACAGATACGCAGTATTTT.

In this sample, this clonotype turned up many times. The CDR3 DNA reads as TGTGCCAGCAGCTTGATGCCTAGCGGCACAGATACGCAGTATTTT. Amino acid sequence: CASSLMPSGTDTQYF. This chain connects TRBV7-3 to TRBJ2-3; maybe TRBD2 (6 bases). Trimming cost V 3 bases and J 1 base, with 11 bases left between them. CDR1 and CDR2 from the germline V gene are SGHTA and FQGTGA. This CDR3 has 15 amino acids.

This clonotype was recorded at least ten times. The V call is TRBV6-5, the J call TRBJ2-2, with a weak D call TRBD2 (5 bases). V gave up 0 bases and J gave up 4 bases, with 12 bases separating them. CDR1 is MNHEY, CDR2 SVGAGI, per germline. The CDR3 loop spans 16 amino acids. The CDR3 spells CASSYSKAGGTGELFF. The CDR3 DNA sequence: TGTGCCAGCAGTTACTCGAAGGCCGGAGGCACCGGGGAGCTGTTTTTT.

For this clonotype: The junction does not match germline at one end; this may be a read error. The V call is TRBV6-1, the J call TRBJ1-4, with 10 positions matching TRBD1. This CDR3 has 15 residues. Germline CDR1 and CDR2: MNHNS and SASEGT. The CDR3 DNA is TGTGCCAGCAGCTCCTGGACAGGGGGAAATGCAAAACTGTTTTTT. It is translated as CASSSWTGGNAKLFF.